This T cell receptor (beta chain) appears in the sequencing data of a study of cytomegalovirus exposure and HLA in healthy donors. Study conclusions and caveats: Rare sequences made up most TCRs, while some public TCRs were found in many donors. Researchers catalogued some 160 TCR beta chains as cytomegalovirus-associated.

To note about this clone: What it recognizes is unknown.

Produced via immunoSEQ multiplex PCR; TCRdb's table is partial and in-frame only. The data show some 130,000 clones, approximately 82% seen once. This CDR3 comprises 15 residues. V lost 3 bases and J lost 5, with 16 bases in between. Germline V gene lookup returns CDR1 KGHSH and CDR2 LQKENI. The TCR sequence derives from a man younger than 40 in good health and CMV-seropositive. This chain connects TRBV18 to TRBJ2-5; tentatively, D is TRBD1 (5 bases). Sequencing was performed on PBMCs. DNA for the CDR3: TGTGCCAGCTCACCGTCGAGACAGCAGTCGGAGACCCAGTACTTC. Translating gives CASSPSRQQSETQYF.